This T cell receptor (beta chain) was found in a study of T cell clonotyping in hematopoietic cell transplantation. The method was immunoSEQ multiplex PCR; TCRdb's version includes in-frame clones alone and lacks a portion of them. The sample shows around 9,000 clones, 60% to 80% of them seen only once. Overall study findings and caveats: Without cell sorting, CD4 versus CD8 contributions remain unresolved. Recipient TCR diversity dropped after transplant; expanded clonotypes rose from day 30 to 180. At the given depth, recipient repertoires were over 97% de novo clonotypes.

With respect to this clone: Its antigen is not identified.

Blood collection times were about day -28 and days 30, 100, 180 posttransplant. The V end lost 2 bases, the J end lost 0 bases, and 12 bases lay between the germline ends. Germline V gene lookup returns CDR1 SGHKS and CDR2 YYEKEE (reference sequence). The CDR3 is 16 amino acids. V gene TRBV5-5 combines with J gene TRBJ1-5; tentatively, D is TRBD1 (5 bases). The receptor comes from a female patient aged 50-60 years who had an allogeneic stem cell transplant from a related donor, so the T cells may come from the graft donor. Some clones in this sample may be carry-over from other donors' samples. The source material was peripheral blood mononuclear cells, sampled 180 days after allogeneic stem cell transplant. The CDR3 protein is CASSLLGPHSNQPQHF. DNA of the CDR3: TGTGCCAGCAGCTTATTGGGGCCTCATAGCAATCAGCCCCAGCATTTT.